This record looks at one T cell receptor (beta chain) sequence and its context. The data were obtained in a study of blood T cell repertoires in COVID-19. Study-wide background: Italy, Spain and the United States were the sources of the convalescent and acute COVID-19 samples.

This CDR3 is 14 amino acids long. Germline assignment: CDR1 GTSNPN and CDR2 SVGIG (reference sequence). The V and J ends lost 1 base and 3 bases, in that order; junction bases with no gene match: 4. Authors' analysis steps: From reference gene primer amplification, estimates of nucleated cell counts were derived. The table came from immunoSEQ multiplex PCR; TCRdb's copy has only in-frame clones and leaves some out. V and J calls and clone size come straight from that table; D and trimming were deduced from the DNA. The data contain more than 80,000 clones, around 87% of them singletons. The sequenced material came from peripheral blood. The rearrangement links TRBV30 to TRBJ2-3, with 7 bases that match TRBD2. The receptor was isolated from a man aged 40-55 years with acute or convalescent COVID-19. CDR3 sequence (DNA): TGTGCCTGGAGTGCCCGCGGGAGTACAGATACGCAGTATTTT. Its protein is CAWSARGSTDTQYF. Together with reference TRBV30 and TRBJ2-3, the CDR3 gives the full variable domain: SQTIHQWPATLVQPVGSPLSLECTVEGTSNPNLYWYRQAAGRGLQLLFYSVGIGQISSEVPQNLSASRPQDRQFILSSKKLLLSDSGFYLCAWSARGSTDTQYFGPGTRLTVL.